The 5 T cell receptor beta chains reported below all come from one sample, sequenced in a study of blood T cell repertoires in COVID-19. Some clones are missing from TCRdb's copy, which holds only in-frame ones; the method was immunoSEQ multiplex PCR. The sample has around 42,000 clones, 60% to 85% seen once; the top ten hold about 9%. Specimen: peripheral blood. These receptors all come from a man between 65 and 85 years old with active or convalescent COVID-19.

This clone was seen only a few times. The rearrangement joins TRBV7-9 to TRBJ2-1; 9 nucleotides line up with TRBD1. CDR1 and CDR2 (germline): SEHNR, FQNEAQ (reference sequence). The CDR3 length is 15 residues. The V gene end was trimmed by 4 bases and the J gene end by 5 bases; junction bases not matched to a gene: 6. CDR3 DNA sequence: TGTGCCAGCAGCTCGGGGGACAGGGAAAACAATGAGCAGTTCTTC. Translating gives CASSSGDRENNEQFF.

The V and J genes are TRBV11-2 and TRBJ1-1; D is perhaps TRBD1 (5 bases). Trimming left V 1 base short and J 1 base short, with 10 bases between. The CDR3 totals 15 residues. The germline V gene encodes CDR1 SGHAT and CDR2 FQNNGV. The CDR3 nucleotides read TGTGCCAGCAGCTTAGGTCAGGGCGGGAACACTGAAGCTTTCTTT. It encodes CASSLGQGGNTEAFF.

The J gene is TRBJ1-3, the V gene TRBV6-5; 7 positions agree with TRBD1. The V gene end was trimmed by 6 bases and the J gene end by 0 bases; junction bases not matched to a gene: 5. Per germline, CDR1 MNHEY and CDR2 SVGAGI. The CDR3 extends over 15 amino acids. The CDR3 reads CASSLTGNSGNTIYF. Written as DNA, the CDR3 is TGTGCCAGCAGCTTGACAGGGAACTCTGGAAACACCATATATTTT.

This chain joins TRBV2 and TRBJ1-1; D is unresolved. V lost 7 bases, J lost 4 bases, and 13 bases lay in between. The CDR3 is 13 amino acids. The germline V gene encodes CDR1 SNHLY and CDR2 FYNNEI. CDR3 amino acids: CASNRGRATEAFF. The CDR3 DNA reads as TGTGCCAGCAATCGGGGAAGGGCCACTGAAGCTTTCTTT.

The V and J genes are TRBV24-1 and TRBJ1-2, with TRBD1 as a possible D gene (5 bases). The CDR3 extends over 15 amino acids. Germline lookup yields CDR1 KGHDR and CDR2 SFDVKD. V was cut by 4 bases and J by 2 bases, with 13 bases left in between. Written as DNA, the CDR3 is TGTGCCACCAGTGAGACGCAGGGTAGCAACTATGGCTACACCTTC. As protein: CATSETQGSNYGYTF.